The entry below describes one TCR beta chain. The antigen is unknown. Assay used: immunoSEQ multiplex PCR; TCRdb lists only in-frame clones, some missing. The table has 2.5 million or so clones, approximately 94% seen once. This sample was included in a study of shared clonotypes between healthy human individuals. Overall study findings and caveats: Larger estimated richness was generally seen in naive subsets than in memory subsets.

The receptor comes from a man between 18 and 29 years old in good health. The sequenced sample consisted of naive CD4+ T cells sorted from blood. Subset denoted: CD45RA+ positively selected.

This chain's CDR3 is CASRGLAGDTQYF. The CDR3 DNA reads as TGTGCCAGTAGGGGACTAGCTGGAGATACGCAGTATTTT. V gene TRBV19 combines with J gene TRBJ2-3; 9 positions match TRBD2. The CDR3 length is 13 residues. Germline V gene sequence: CDR1 LNHDA, CDR2 SQIVND (reference sequence). The J segment lost 5 bases and the V segment lost 6 bases, leaving 3 bases of the junction unmatched. Using reference TRBV19 and TRBJ2-3 for the parts outside the CDR3, the full variable domain is DGGITQSPKYLFRKEGQNVTLSCEQNLNHDAMYWYRQDPGQGLRLIYYSQIVNDFQKGDIAEGYSVSREKKESFPLTVTSAQKNPTAFYLCASRGLAGDTQYFGPGTRLTVL.